This TCR beta chain was sequenced for a study of shared clonotypes between healthy human individuals. Study-level points and caveats: Relative to their counterparts shared across all four donors, non-shared clonotypes exhibited diminished generation probabilities.

Clones were sequenced by immunoSEQ multiplex PCR, and TCRdb holds only the in-frame ones, with some missing. This sample has around 1,900,000 clones, with just under 95% found just once. For this clone: Its antigen is not identified.

This CDR3 spans 17 amino acids. Unmatched junction bases numbered 8, after V lost 0 bases and J lost 3 bases. From germline, CDR1 is SGDLS and CDR2 YYNGEE. CD45RO-negative CD8 cells positively selected for CCR7 made up the naive population, which excluded terminally differentiated effector memory CD45RA+ cells. This clonotype originated in a man aged 18 to 29 in good health. Some clones in this sample may be carry-over from other donors' samples. The V gene is TRBV9, the J gene TRBJ2-3, with TRBD2 identical over 9 bases. The source material was naive CD8+ T cells from PBMCs. The CDR3 reads CASSVAGSGRPTDTQYF. The DNA of the CDR3 is TGTGCCAGCAGCGTAGCAGGTAGCGGGAGACCGACAGATACGCAGTATTTT.